This T cell receptor (beta chain) came from a study of cytomegalovirus exposure and HLA in healthy donors. About this clone itself: As yet, its antigen is unknown.

Overall study results and limits: Accurate HLA-A and HLA-B prediction from TCR beta sequences was reported for most subjects. TCR beta chain V- and J-gene trimming was linked, in a later analysis, to a missense variant in DCLRE1C. Sequencing depth roughly uniform across donors was assumed in presence/absence analyses.

The PCR ran on 60 Vbeta and 13 Jbeta primers. Here immunoSEQ multiplex PCR was the method, and the copy in TCRdb shows in-frame clones only, minus some. The sample holds 150,000 to 200,000 clones, over 80% seen once. The germline CDR1 and CDR2 sequences are MNHEY and SVGAGI. CDR3 length equals 16 residues. V shed 0 bases and J shed 0 bases, with 12 bases lying between them. This sequence originates from a girl aged 10 to 17 in good health and CMV-seropositive. The source material was PBMCs. The chain has TRBV6-5 and TRBJ2-7; no clear D gene. This CDR3 is CASSYSRLLSSYEQYF. The DNA of the CDR3 is TGTGCCAGCAGTTACTCGCGTCTTCTAAGCTCCTACGAGCAGTACTTC.